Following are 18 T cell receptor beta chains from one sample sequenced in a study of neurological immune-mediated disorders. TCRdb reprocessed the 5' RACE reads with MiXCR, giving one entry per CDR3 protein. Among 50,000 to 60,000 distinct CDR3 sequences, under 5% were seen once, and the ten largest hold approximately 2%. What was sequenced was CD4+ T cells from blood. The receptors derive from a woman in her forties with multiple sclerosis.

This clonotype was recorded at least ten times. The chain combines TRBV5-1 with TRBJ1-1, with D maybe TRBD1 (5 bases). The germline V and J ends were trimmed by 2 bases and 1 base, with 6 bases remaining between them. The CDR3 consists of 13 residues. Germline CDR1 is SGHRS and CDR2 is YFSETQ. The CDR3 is CASSFTGNTEAFF. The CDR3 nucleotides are TGCGCCAGCAGCTTTACAGGGAACACTGAAGCTTTCTTT. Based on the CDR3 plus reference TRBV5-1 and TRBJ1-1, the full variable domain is KAGVTQTPRYLIKTRGQQVTLSCSPISGHRSVSWYQQTPGQGLQFLFEYFSETQRNKGNFPGRFSGRQFSNSRSEMNVSTLELGDSALYLCASSFTGNTEAFFGQGTRLTVV.

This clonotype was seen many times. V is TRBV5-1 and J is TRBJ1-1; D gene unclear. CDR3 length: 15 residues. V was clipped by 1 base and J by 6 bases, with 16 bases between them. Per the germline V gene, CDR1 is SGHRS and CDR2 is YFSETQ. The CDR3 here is CASSLRAPPVAEAFF. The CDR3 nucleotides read TGCGCCAGCAGCTTGAGGGCACCCCCGGTAGCTGAAGCTTTCTTT.

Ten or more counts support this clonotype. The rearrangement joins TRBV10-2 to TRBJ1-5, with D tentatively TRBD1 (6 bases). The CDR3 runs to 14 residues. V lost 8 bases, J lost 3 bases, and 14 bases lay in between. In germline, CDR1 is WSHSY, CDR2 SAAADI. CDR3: CASDGDRSNQPQHF. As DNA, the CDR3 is TGCGCCAGCGACGGTGACAGGTCCAATCAGCCCCAGCATTTT.

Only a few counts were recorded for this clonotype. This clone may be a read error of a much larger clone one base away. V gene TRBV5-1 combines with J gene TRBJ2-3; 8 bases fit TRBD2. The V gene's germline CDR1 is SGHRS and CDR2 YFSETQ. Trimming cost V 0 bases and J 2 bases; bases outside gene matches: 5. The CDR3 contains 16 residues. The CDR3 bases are TGCGCCAGCAGCTTGGAGGCGGGGGGCGACACAGATACGCAGTATTTT. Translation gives CASSLEAGGDTDTQYF.

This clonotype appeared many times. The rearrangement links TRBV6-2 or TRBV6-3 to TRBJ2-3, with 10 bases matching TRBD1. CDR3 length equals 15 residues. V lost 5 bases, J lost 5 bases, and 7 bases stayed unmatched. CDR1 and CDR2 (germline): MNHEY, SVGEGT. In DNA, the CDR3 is TGTGCCAGCAGTCCGCGGGACAGGGGTATAGATACGCAGTATTTT. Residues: CASSPRDRGIDTQYF.

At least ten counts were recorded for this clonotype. Here the CDR3 DNA reads TGTGCCATCAGTGAGCTAGCGGGGGACCGCACCGGGGAGCTGTTTTTT. Its translation: CAISELAGDRTGELFF. The chain has TRBV10-3 and TRBJ2-2; 10 nucleotides line up with TRBD2. CDR3 length equals 16 residues. The germline gives CDR1 ENHRY, CDR2 SYGVKD. After removal of 2 bases from V and 4 bases from J, the junction contained 4 bases not matched to a gene.

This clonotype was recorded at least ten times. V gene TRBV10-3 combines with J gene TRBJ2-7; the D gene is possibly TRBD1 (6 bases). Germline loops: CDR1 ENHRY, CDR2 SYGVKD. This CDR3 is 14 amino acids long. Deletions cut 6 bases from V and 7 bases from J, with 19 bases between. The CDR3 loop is CAIRPDRESWEQYF. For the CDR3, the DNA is TGTGCCATCAGGCCGGACAGAGAAAGTTGGGAGCAGTACTTC.

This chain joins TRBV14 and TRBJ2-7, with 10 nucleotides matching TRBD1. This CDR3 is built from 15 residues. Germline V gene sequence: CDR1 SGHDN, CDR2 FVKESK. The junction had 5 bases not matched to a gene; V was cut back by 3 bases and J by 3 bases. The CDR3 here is CASSQTGTGVYEQYF. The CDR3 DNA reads TGTGCCAGCAGCCAGACCGGGACAGGGGTCTACGAGCAGTACTTC.

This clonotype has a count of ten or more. Here the CDR3 reads CASSTSFQGAGNTIYF. The CDR3 bases are TGTGCCAGCAGTACTTCTTTTCAGGGGGCTGGAAACACCATATATTTT. The chain links TRBV9 to TRBJ1-3; 7 bases are a match to TRBD1. The CDR3 is made up of 16 amino acids. After removal of 5 bases from V and 2 bases from J, the junction contained 10 bases not matched to a gene. The germline gives CDR1 SGDLS, CDR2 YYNGEE. Looking up the rest from reference TRBV9 and TRBJ1-3 gives the full variable domain: DSGVTQTPKHLITATGQRVTLRCSPRSGDLSVYWYQQSLDQGLQFLIQYYNGEERAKGNILERFSAQQFPDLHSELNLSSLELGDSALYFCASSTSFQGAGNTIYFGEGSWLTVV.

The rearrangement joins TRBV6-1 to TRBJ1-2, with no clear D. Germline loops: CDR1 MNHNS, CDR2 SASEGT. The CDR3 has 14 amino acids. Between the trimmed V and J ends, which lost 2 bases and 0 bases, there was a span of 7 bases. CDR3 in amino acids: CASSEQISNYGYTF. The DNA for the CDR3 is TGTGCCAGCAGTGAACAGATATCTAACTATGGCTACACCTTC.

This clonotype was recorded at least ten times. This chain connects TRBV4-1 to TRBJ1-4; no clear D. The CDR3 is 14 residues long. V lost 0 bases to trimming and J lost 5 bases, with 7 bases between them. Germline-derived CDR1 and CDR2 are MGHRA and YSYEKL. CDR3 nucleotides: TGCGCCAGCAGCCAAGATGTTCGAAATGAAAAACTGTTTTTT. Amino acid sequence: CASSQDVRNEKLFF.

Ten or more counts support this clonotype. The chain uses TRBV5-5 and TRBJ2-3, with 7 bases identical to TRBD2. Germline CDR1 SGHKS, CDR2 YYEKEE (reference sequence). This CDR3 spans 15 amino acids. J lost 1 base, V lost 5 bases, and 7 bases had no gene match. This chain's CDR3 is CASSQRGLGTDTQYF. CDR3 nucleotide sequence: TGTGCCAGCAGTCAGCGGGGTCTTGGCACAGATACGCAGTATTTT. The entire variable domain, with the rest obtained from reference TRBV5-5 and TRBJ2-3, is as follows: DAGVTQSPTHLIKTRGQQVTLRCSPISGHKSVSWYQQVLGQGPQFIFQYYEKEERGRGNFPDRFSARQFPNYSSELNVNALLLGDSALYLCASSQRGLGTDTQYFGPGTRLTVL.

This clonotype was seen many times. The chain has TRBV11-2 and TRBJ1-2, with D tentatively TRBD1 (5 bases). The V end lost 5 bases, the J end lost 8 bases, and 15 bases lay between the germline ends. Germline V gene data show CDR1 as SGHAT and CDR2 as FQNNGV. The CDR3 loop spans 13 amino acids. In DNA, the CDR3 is TGTGCCAGCAGCCGGGGGGGAAGGAACGGCTACACCTTC. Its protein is CASSRGGRNGYTF.

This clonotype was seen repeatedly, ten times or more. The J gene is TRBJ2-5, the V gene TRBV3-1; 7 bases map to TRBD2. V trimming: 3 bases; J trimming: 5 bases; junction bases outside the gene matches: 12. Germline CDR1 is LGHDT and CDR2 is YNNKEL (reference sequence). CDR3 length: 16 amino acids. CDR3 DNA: TGTGCCAGCAGCCATCCTGGCCCCCACGGGGGGGAGACCCAGTACTTC. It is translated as CASSHPGPHGGETQYF.

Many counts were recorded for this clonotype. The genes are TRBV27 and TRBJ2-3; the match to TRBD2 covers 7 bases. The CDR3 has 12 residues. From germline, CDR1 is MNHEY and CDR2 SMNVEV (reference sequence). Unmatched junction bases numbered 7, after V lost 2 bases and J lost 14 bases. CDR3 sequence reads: CASSLVSGVRYF. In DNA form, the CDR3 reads TGTGCCAGCAGTTTAGTGAGCGGGGTTCGGTATTTT.

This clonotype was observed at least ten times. The CDR3 spells CASSQGDPWDGYTF. CDR3 in DNA: TGCGCCAGCAGCCAAGGGGATCCGTGGGACGGCTACACCTTC. V is TRBV4-1 and J is TRBJ1-2; TRBD1 might be the D (5 bases). Germline loops: CDR1 MGHRA, CDR2 YSYEKL. The CDR3 runs 14 residues. V was cut by 1 base and J by 8 bases, with 14 bases left in between.

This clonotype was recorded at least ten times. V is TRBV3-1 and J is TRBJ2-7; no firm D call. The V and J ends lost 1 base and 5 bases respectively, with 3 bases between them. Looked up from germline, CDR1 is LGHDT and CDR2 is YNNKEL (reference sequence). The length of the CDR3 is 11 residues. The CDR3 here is CASSQGNEQYF. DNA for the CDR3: TGTGCCAGCAGCCAAGGAAACGAGCAGTACTTC.

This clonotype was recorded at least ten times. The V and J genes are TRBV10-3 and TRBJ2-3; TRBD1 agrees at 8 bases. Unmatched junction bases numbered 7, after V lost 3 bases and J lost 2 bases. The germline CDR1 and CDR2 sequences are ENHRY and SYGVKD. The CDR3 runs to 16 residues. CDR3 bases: TGTGCCATCAGTGAAAAGCAGGGGGCAACCACAGATACGCAGTATTTT. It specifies CAISEKQGATTDTQYF.